These T cell receptor beta chains were read from a single sample in a study of T-cell reconstitution after alpha-beta-depleted transplantation in children. TCRdb re-derived calls from the PCR reads in MiXCR, one entry per CDR3 protein. The table lists roughly 220,000 distinct CDR3 sequences, roughly 9.1% of them singletons. The sample here was PBMCs, mostly from graft donor cells, taken 360 days after TCRalphabeta/CD19-depleted stem cell transplant. The source is a male patient aged 2 to 10 who had a stem cell transplant for acute myeloid leukemia, so the T cells may come from the graft donor. The CDR3 runs from the conserved cysteine through the conserved F or W. Fields, in order: D gene, V gene, J gene, clone size, CDR3 DNA, CDR3 protein. A D gene is named only where the DNA matches it firmly. Clone size, where shown, is once, few, many, or a class for clones that have expanded.

TRBD1	TRBV6-5	TRBJ2-7	few	TGTGCCAGCAGTTACTCGGGACAGGGGGTAGGGGACGAGCAGTACTTC	CASSYSGQGVGDEQYF
TRBD2	TRBV2	TRBJ2-1	NA	TGTGCCAGCAGTGATACCGGGACTAGCGGGGTGAAGGAGTTCAATGAGCAGTTCTTC	CASSDTGTSGVKEFNEQFF
TRBD1	TRBV6-2/TRBV6-3	TRBJ1-5	many	TGTGCCAGCAGTTTGGGGACAGCTAGCAATCAGCCCCAGCATTTT	CASSLGTASNQPQHF
NA	TRBV10-3	TRBJ1-5	NA	TGTGCCATCAGTGAGTCGGGGAGAATCAATCAGCCCCAGCATTTT	CAISESGRINQPQHF
NA	TRBV11-2	TRBJ2-2	many	TGTGCCAGCAGCTTAGACCGCACCGGGGAGCTGTTTTTT	CASSLDRTGELFF
NA	TRBV6-2/TRBV6-3	TRBJ1-6	many	TGTGCCAGCAGCCTACGACTCGGTTCACCCCTCCACTTT	CASSLRLGSPLHF
TRBD2	TRBV12-3/TRBV12-4	TRBJ2-1	few	TGTGCCAGCAGTTTAGCAAGGCTAGCGGGAGGCCGAAGCTCCTACAATGAGCAGTTCTTC	CASSLARLAGGRSSYNEQFF
NA	TRBV11-3	TRBJ2-3	few	TGTGCCAGCAGCTTACAGGAGGCCGCGGATACGCAGTATTTT	CASSLQEAADTQYF
NA	TRBV9	TRBJ1-1	many	TGTGCCAGCAGCGTAGGGGCTGGGAACACTGAAGCTTTCTTT	CASSVGAGNTEAFF
TRBD1	TRBV2	TRBJ2-3	NA	TGTGTCAGCCCACAGGGGGCGAGCACAGATACGCAGTATTTT	CVSPQGASTDTQYF
NA	TRBV2	TRBJ2-7	few	TGTGCCATCTCCCTCAGGGCGGCGAAGAGGGGTGCCCATACCTACGAGCAGTACTTC	CAISLRAAKRGAHTYEQYF
NA	TRBV28	TRBJ2-7	NA	TGTGCCAGCAGTTTCGACGGCGAAGACTACGAGCAGTACTTC	CASSFDGEDYEQYF
TRBD2	TRBV12-3/TRBV12-4	TRBJ2-1	NA	TGTGCCAGCAGTTGGAGCGGGGGGGGAGTAGGTGAGCAGTTCTTC	CASSWSGGGVGEQFF
NA	TRBV7-9	TRBJ2-3	few	TGTGCCAGCAGGACTGTGGCAGATACGCAGTATTTT	CASRTVADTQYF
TRBD1	TRBV12-3/TRBV12-4	TRBJ2-1	many	TGTGCCAGCAGTATCCGGGACAGGGTTAATGAGCAGTTCTTC	CASSIRDRVNEQFF
NA	TRBV29-1	TRBJ1-4	many	TGCAGCGTAGACGGGGCCCTCCGGGGTGAAAAACTGTTTTTT	CSVDGALRGEKLFF
TRBD1	TRBV7-8	TRBJ1-5	NA	TGTGCCAGCAGCTTACGGGACAGGGGCCATCAGCCCCAGCATTTT	CASSLRDRGHQPQHF
NA	TRBV2	TRBJ2-7	NA	TGTGCCAGCAGTCTTAGCTTTGAACTCTCCTACGAGCAGTACTTC	CASSLSFELSYEQYF
NA	TRBV5-1	TRBJ2-3	few	TGCGCCAGCAGCTTGGAAGCCCCTTCATTGGGTGGATCAGATACGCAGTATTTT	CASSLEAPSLGGSDTQYF
NA	TRBV12-3/TRBV12-4	TRBJ1-4	NA	TGTGCCAGCAGTTTTTCAGGGCTCTATGAAAAACTGTTTTTT	CASSFSGLYEKLFF
TRBD2	TRBV7-7	TRBJ2-3	many	TGTGCTAGCAGCTTAGGGGTTGTAGCGGGAAGCACAGATACGCAGTATTTT	CASSLGVVAGSTDTQYF
NA	TRBV27	TRBJ2-5	NA	TGTGCCAGCAGTTCCTACCCCGGGGTTAGGGAGACCCAGTACTTC	CASSSYPGVRETQYF
TRBD2	TRBV5-1	TRBJ2-3	NA	TGCGCCAGCAGCTTCTATAGCGGGAGGAGTACAGATACGCAGTATTTT	CASSFYSGRSTDTQYF
NA	TRBV6-5	TRBJ2-2	NA	TGTGCCAGCGGGGGAAAGGTGTTTTCCGGGGAGCTGTTTTTT	CASGGKVFSGELFF
NA	TRBV3-1	TRBJ2-1	NA	TGTGCCAGCAGCCTTCAGCGGGTTCACTACAATGAGCAGTTCTTC	CASSLQRVHYNEQFF
TRBD1	TRBV7-6	TRBJ2-1	NA	TGTGCCAGCAGCTCGACAGGGAGCTACAATGAGCAGTTCTTC	CASSSTGSYNEQFF
NA	TRBV12-3/TRBV12-4	TRBJ2-1	many	TGTGCCAGCAGTCTAGGGGAGAGCTACAATGAGCAGTTCTTC	CASSLGESYNEQFF
TRBD1	TRBV7-3	TRBJ1-1	few	TGTGCCAGCAGCGCTATCGCCGAAGGGACAGGGGCCGTGAGAACTGAAGCTTTCTTT	CASSAIAEGTGAVRTEAFF
NA	TRBV7-3	TRBJ2-1	NA	TGTGCCAGCAGCTTAACGGTAGGGACCCAGTTCTTC	CASSLTVGTQFF
TRBD2	TRBV7-9	TRBJ2-3	many	TGTGCCAGCAGCTCTCAGGGCACTAGCGGCAGCACAGATACGCAGTATTTT	CASSSQGTSGSTDTQYF